This T cell receptor (beta chain) originates from a study of OX40 agonist ivuxolimab in advanced cancers. Study context: One hepatocellular carcinoma and a couple of cutaneous melanoma patients partially responded.

The method was immunoSEQ multiplex PCR; TCRdb's version includes in-frame clones alone and lacks a portion of them. This sample has about 82,000 clones, with more than 85% found just once. CDR1 is SGDLS and CDR2 is YYNGEE in the germline V gene. The CDR3 sequence is 12 residues long. Between the trimmed V and J ends, which lost 4 bases and 8 bases, there was a span of 12 bases. The clonotype comes from an adult with an advanced solid tumor such as melanoma, head and neck, liver or kidney cancer. The sequenced sample was CD4+ or CD8+ T cells sorted from blood, obtained in a trial of the OX40 agonist ivuxolimab. The chain is built from TRBV9 and TRBJ1-2; no definite D call. The CDR3 DNA reads as TGTGCCAGCAGCTTAGATGTGGGGGGCTACACCTTC. Its translation: CASSLDVGGYTF.